This T cell receptor (beta chain) was found in a study of T cell repertoires in ileal Crohn's disease. Study information: Surgery for a complication: stricturing in 61%, penetrating in approximately 40%.

A single count supports this clone. Its antigen is not identified. V was cut by 9 bases and J by 4 bases, with 7 bases left in between. The CDR3 runs 10 residues. Per the germline V gene, CDR1 is SEHNR and CDR2 is FQNEAQ (reference sequence). Time point here: neoterminal ileum biopsy at postoperative endoscopy, about 6 months after surgery. Patients were adults with ileal or ileocolonic Crohn's disease needing resection. Data came from immunoSEQ multiplex PCR; TCRdb stores just in-frame clones and leaves some out. The repertoire holds more than 13,000 clones, with roughly three quarters as singletons. Study findings and constraints: Compared with non-smokers, active smokers at surgery showed more clonal expansions.

The rearrangement links TRBV7-9 to TRBJ2-7; perhaps D is TRBD1 or TRBD2 (5 bases each). The specimen sequenced was ileal tissue. This TCR was recovered from an adult with Crohn's disease. This CDR3 reads CASGGYEQYF. The CDR3 DNA follows: TGTGCCAGTGGGGGTTACGAGCAGTACTTC.